Following are 17 T cell receptor beta chains from one sample sequenced in a study of cytomegalovirus exposure and HLA in healthy donors. PCR primers comprised 60 Vbeta and 13 Jbeta primers. Sequencing used immunoSEQ multiplex PCR; TCRdb keeps in-frame clones, though not all of them. The table lists 150,000 to 200,000 clones, over 60% of them singletons, with approximately 1.5% in the top ten. Sequenced input: PBMCs. The receptor set was obtained from a girl aged 10-17 years in good health and CMV-seronegative.

This clone was observed a few times. CDR3 loop: CASSQRQGGYTF. DNA of the CDR3: TGTGCCAGCAGCCAGCGACAGGGCGGCTACACCTTC. This chain joins TRBV6-5 and TRBJ1-2; 7 positions agree with TRBD1. The CDR3 has 12 residues. Germline-derived CDR1 and CDR2 are MNHEY and SVGAGI. V gave up 6 bases and J gave up 8 bases; unmatched junction bases: 6.

The chain joins TRBV9 to TRBJ1-2, with TRBD1 matching 7 bases. Germline CDR1 and CDR2: SGDLS and YYNGEE. The V segment lost 4 bases and the J segment 2 bases; nucleotides outside the gene matches: 2. The CDR3 totals 13 residues. The CDR3 sequence: CASSSGQNYGYTF. As DNA, the CDR3 is TGTGCCAGCAGCTCGGGACAGAACTATGGCTACACCTTC.

In its sample, this clone was seen a few times. This sequence joins TRBV27 and TRBJ1-3; no firm D call. Germline CDR1 is MNHEY and CDR2 is SMNVEV (reference sequence). The V gene lost 11 bases and the J gene lost 6 bases, with 23 bases spanning the gap. The CDR3 is made up of 15 amino acids. The CDR3 spells CASSPYSGLSNTIYF. DNA for the CDR3: TGTGCCTCCAGTCCCTATAGCGGACTCTCAAACACCATATATTTT.

This sequence joins TRBV5-5 and TRBJ2-7; D ambiguous. The CDR3 contains 15 residues. Trimming cost V 0 bases and J 1 base, with 11 bases left between them. The germline CDR1 and CDR2 sequences are SGHKS and YYEKEE (reference sequence). The CDR3 nucleotides are TGTGCCAGCAGCTTGGAGTGGAACTATTCCTACGAGCAGTACTTC. It is translated as CASSLEWNYSYEQYF.

The chain uses TRBV19 and TRBJ1-3, with D possibly TRBD1 on 5 matching bases. V was shortened by 3 bases and J by 2 bases, with 11 bases between the two germline ends. Per the germline V gene, CDR1 is LNHDA and CDR2 is SQIVND (reference sequence). This CDR3 has 15 residues. DNA of the CDR3: TGTGCCAGTAGTATTCAGGCAGGGACTGGAAACACCATATATTTT. Encoded protein: CASSIQAGTGNTIYF.

In DNA form, the CDR3 reads TGTGCCAGCAGGCAGACCGGGTCCTCTCCCTATGGCTACACCTTC. Translated: CASRQTGSSPYGYTF. The J gene is TRBJ1-2, the V gene TRBV6-5; D uncertain. The V and J ends lost 6 bases and 4 bases respectively, with 18 bases between them. There are 15 residues in the CDR3. Germline lookup yields CDR1 MNHEY and CDR2 SVGAGI.

This chain joins TRBV7-3 and TRBJ1-2; D gene unclear. CDR3 size: 14 residues. V lost 6 bases and J lost 14, with 25 bases in between. The V gene's germline CDR1 is SGHTA and CDR2 FQGTGA. The CDR3 nucleotides read TGTGCCAGCAGTCTTCTCCCCTCCCCCCCACAGCTTACCTTC. Protein product: CASSLLPSPPQLTF. Filled out from reference TRBV7-3 and TRBJ1-2, the complete variable domain reads GAGVSQTPSNKVTEKGKYVELRCDPISGHTALYWYRQSLGQGPEFLIYFQGTGAADDSGLPNDRFFAVRPEGSVSTLKIQRTERGDSAVYLCASSLLPSPPQLTFGSGTRLTVV.

This chain links TRBV5-4 with TRBJ1-2, with unresolved D. CDR1 SGHNT and CDR2 YYREEE come from the germline V gene (reference sequence). Trimming removed 1 base at V and 8 bases at J, with 15 bases between. The CDR3 runs to 14 residues. The CDR3: CASSLPLVAEGYTF. The CDR3 nucleotides are TGTGCCAGCAGCTTGCCCTTGGTAGCAGAAGGCTACACCTTC.

This clone has just one count. V gene TRBV7-3 combines with J gene TRBJ2-2, with D possibly being TRBD2 (5 bases). The CDR3 loop spans 14 amino acids. Trimming cost V 0 bases and J 3 bases, with 5 bases left between them. The V gene's germline CDR1 is SGHTA and CDR2 FQGTGA. The CDR3 sequence is CASSLTEDTGELFF. The CDR3 DNA reads as TGTGCCAGCAGCTTAACGGAGGACACCGGGGAGCTGTTTTTT.

The chain couples TRBV27 to TRBJ2-7; the D is unclear. The V gene lost 3 bases and the J gene lost 2 bases, with 11 bases spanning the gap. Germline-derived CDR1 and CDR2 are MNHEY and SMNVEV (reference sequence). CDR3 length: 14 residues. CDR3 coding DNA: TGTGCCAGCAGTTTGTACACAGTACCCTACGAGCAGTACTTC. It is translated as CASSLYTVPYEQYF.

This clone was seen a handful of times. V and J are TRBV6-1 and TRBJ2-3, with D perhaps TRBD1 (7 bases). Trimming left V 4 bases short and J 1 base short, with 12 bases between. Germline values: CDR1 MNHNS, CDR2 SASEGT. CDR3 length: 15 residues. The CDR3 region has the DNA TGTGCCAGCAGTGGACAGGGCGGGGGCACAGATACGCAGTATTTT. Protein sequence: CASSGQGGGTDTQYF.

The chain uses TRBV29-1 and TRBJ1-1; no reliable D call. Trimming stripped 4 bases from V and 14 bases from J, with 14 bases between. The CDR3 extends over 10 amino acids. Germline loops: CDR1 SQVTM, CDR2 ANQGSEA. The DNA of the CDR3 is TGCAGCGTTGCTCCCCCCCCAGGATTCTTT. This encodes CSVAPPPGFF.

The J gene is TRBJ2-3, the V gene TRBV11-3; TRBD1 might be the D (6 bases). V was cut by 5 bases and J by 6 bases, with 15 bases left in between. CDR1 is SGHNT, CDR2 YENEEA, per germline. The CDR3 extends over 14 amino acids. CDR3: CASSTTRTGDTQYF. DNA of the CDR3: TGTGCCAGCAGCACTACTAGAACAGGGGATACGCAGTATTTT.

The gene calls are TRBV2 and TRBJ1-5; 7 nucleotides align to TRBD1. CDR1 is SNHLY, CDR2 FYNNEI, per germline. The CDR3 loop spans 13 amino acids. Germline trimming cut 7 bases from V and 7 bases from J; bases unmatched to any gene: 7. The CDR3 here is CASKAGGSQPQHF. CDR3 in DNA: TGTGCCAGCAAGGCAGGGGGAAGCCAGCCCCAGCATTTT.

This rearrangement joins TRBV5-1 to TRBJ2-4; 7 positions agree with TRBD1. The ends lost 4 bases at V and 4 bases at J; junction bases unmatched: 11. Germline V gene lookup returns CDR1 SGHRS and CDR2 YFSETQ. This CDR3 region has 16 residues. For the CDR3, the DNA is TGCGCCAGCAGCGGAACAGGGGAGCGAGCGAAAAACATTCAGTACTTC. The encoded protein is CASSGTGERAKNIQYF. Combining the CDR3 with reference TRBV5-1 and TRBJ2-4 gives the whole variable domain KAGVTQTPRYLIKTRGQQVTLSCSPISGHRSVSWYQQTPGQGLQFLFEYFSETQRNKGNFPGRFSGRQFSNSRSEMNVSTLELGDSALYLCASSGTGERAKNIQYFGAGTRLSVL.

The table lists this clone with a few counts. The J gene is TRBJ2-1, the V gene TRBV18; 9 nucleotides line up with TRBD2. The CDR3 extends over 16 amino acids. Per the germline V gene, CDR1 is KGHSH and CDR2 is LQKENI. Losses at the gene ends were 6 bases for V and 0 bases for J; bases not matched to a gene: 6. This CDR3 reads CASSGLAPVSYNEQFF. CDR3 in DNA: TGTGCCAGCTCGGGACTAGCTCCCGTCTCCTACAATGAGCAGTTCTTC.

The V gene is TRBV6-1, the J gene TRBJ2-7; TRBD1 is a possible D gene (6 bases). The CDR3 extends over 12 amino acids. Germline CDR1 and CDR2: MNHNS and SASEGT. Trimming cost V 5 bases and J 6 bases, with 11 bases left between them. The CDR3 here is CASSPGASEQYF. The CDR3 nucleotides are TGTGCCAGCAGTCCAGGGGCGTCCGAGCAGTACTTC.